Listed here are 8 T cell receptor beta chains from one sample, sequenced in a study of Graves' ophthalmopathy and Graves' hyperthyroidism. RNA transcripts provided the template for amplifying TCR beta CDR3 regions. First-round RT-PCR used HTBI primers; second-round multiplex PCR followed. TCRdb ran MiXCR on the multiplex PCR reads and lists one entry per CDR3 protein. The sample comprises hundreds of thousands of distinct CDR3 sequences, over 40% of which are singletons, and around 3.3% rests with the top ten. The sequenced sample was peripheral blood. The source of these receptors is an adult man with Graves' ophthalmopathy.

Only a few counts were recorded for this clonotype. CDR3 residues: CASSFPDGHSVGNTEAFF. The CDR3 bases are TGTGCCAGCAGCTTTCCCGATGGACACTCGGTGGGGAACACTGAAGCTTTCTTT. This rearrangement joins TRBV5-4 to TRBJ1-1, with D possibly TRBD1 on 5 matching bases. CDR3 length: 18 amino acids. V lost 2 bases and J 1 base, leaving 21 bases between the germline ends. Germline V CDR1 and CDR2: SGHNT, YYREEE (reference sequence).

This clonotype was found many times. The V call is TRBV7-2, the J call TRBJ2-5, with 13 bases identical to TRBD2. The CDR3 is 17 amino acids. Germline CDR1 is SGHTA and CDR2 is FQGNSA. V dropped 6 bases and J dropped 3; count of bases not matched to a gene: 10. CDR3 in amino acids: CASSQLRTSGSEETQYF. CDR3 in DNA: TGTGCCAGCAGTCAGTTAAGGACTAGCGGGAGTGAAGAGACCCAGTACTTC.

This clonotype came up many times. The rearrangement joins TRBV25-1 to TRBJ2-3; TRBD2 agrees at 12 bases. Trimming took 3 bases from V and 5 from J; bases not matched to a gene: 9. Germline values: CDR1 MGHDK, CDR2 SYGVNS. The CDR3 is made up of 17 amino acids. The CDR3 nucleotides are TGTGCCAGCAGTGAGCATCTAGCGGGGGGGCGGGAAGATACGCAGTATTTT. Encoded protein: CASSEHLAGGREDTQYF.

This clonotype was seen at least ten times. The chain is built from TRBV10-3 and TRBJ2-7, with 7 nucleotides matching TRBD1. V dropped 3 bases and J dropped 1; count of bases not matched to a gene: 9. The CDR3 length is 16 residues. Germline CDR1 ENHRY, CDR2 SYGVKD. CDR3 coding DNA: TGTGCCATCAGTGATCCCGGAGTGGACAGGTCCTACGAGCAGTACTTC. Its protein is CAISDPGVDRSYEQYF.

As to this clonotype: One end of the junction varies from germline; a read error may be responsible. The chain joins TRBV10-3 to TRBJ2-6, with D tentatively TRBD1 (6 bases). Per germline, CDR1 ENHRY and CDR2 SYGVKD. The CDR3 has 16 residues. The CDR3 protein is CATSDLSGAHSNVLTF. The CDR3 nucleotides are TGTGCCACCAGTGATTTGTCAGGGGCCCACTCCAACGTCCTGACTTTC.

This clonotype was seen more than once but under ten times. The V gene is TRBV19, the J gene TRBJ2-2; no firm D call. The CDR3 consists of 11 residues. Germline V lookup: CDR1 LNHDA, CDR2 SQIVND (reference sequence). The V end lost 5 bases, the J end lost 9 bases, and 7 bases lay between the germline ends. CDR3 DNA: TGTGCCAGTAGTTTCCGGAGGGAGCTGTTTTTT. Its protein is CASSFRRELFF. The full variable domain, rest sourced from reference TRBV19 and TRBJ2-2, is DGGITQSPKYLFRKEGQNVTLSCEQNLNHDAMYWYRQDPGQGLRLIYYSQIVNDFQKGDIAEGYSVSREKKESFPLTVTSAQKNPTAFYLCASSFRRELFFGEGSRLTVL.

This CDR3 is CASSIVVGEQFF. The CDR3 DNA reads as TGTGCCAGTAGTATAGTCGTGGGTGAGCAGTTCTTC. The chain joins TRBV19 to TRBJ2-1; D unresolved. The germline gives CDR1 LNHDA, CDR2 SQIVND (reference sequence). CDR3 length: 12 residues. The V gene lost 1 base and the J gene lost 9 bases, with 7 bases spanning the gap.

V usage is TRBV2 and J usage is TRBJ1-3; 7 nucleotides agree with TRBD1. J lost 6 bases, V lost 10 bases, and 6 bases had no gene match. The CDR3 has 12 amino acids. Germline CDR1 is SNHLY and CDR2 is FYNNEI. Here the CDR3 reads CATEGTANTIYF. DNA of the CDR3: TGTGCCACCGAAGGGACAGCAAACACCATATATTTT.